These 8 T cell receptor beta chains share one sample of origin, sequenced in a study of long-term antiretroviral therapy in people with HIV. Runs used v3.0 of the immunoSEQ assay and were done at survey level. Assay: immunoSEQ multiplex PCR; the TCRdb copy retains only in-frame clones and omits some. Of over 30,000 clones in the sample, 60% to 85% were seen once. The source was unsorted PBMCs, collected 2 years after starting antiretroviral therapy. The receptors come from a woman in her 50s with HIV.

The chain combines TRBV11-2 with TRBJ1-2; no clear D gene. V lost 1 base to trimming and J lost 7 bases, with 10 bases between them. Germline V gene data show CDR1 as SGHAT and CDR2 as FQNNGV. This CDR3 is built from 13 residues. In nucleotides, the CDR3 is TGTGCCAGCAGCTTAGTAGGGTCGGGTGGCTACACCTTC. Amino acid sequence: CASSLVGSGGYTF. The whole variable domain, filled in from reference TRBV11-2 and TRBJ1-2, reads EAGVAQSPRYKIIEKRQSVAFWCNPISGHATLYWYQQILGQGPKLLIQFQNNGVVDDSQLPKDRFSAERLKGVDSTLKIQPAKLEDSAVYLCASSLVGSGGYTFGSGTRLTVV.

This clone was detected only once. This sequence joins TRBV11-2 and TRBJ2-5; D is unresolved. CDR3 length equals 13 residues. Trimming pared 2 bases from V and 3 bases from J, leaving 7 bases between. Germline V gives CDR1 SGHAT, CDR2 FQNNGV. CDR3 DNA: TGTGCCAGCAGCTTATGGCGGAAAGAGACCCAGTACTTC. This codes for CASSLWRKETQYF.

The chain uses TRBV7-2 and TRBJ2-2; D remains unclear. Trimming took 4 bases from V and 3 from J, leaving 9 bases between them. In germline, CDR1 is SGHTA, CDR2 FQGNSA. The CDR3 loop spans 14 amino acids. CDR3 nucleotides: TGTGCCAGCAGCTCCCCCGGGCACACCGGGGAGCTGTTTTTT. Translation: CASSSPGHTGELFF. Filled out from reference TRBV7-2 and TRBJ2-2, the complete variable domain reads GAGVSQSPSNKVTEKGKDVELRCDPISGHTALYWYRQSLGQGLEFLIYFQGNSAPDKSGLPSDRFSAERTGGSVSTLTIQRTQQEDSAVYLCASSSPGHTGELFFGEGSRLTVL.

The chain is built from TRBV28 and TRBJ1-2, with a possible D match to TRBD1 (5 bases). There are 14 residues in the CDR3. The germline V gene encodes CDR1 MDHEN and CDR2 SYDVKM. The V end lost 5 bases, the J end lost 7 bases, and 17 bases lay between the germline ends. CDR3 in amino acids: CASSIGGGVGGYTF. The CDR3 coding sequence is TGTGCCAGCAGTATCGGGGGGGGAGTAGGTGGCTACACCTTC.

The chain links TRBV5-1 to TRBJ2-3, with no clear D. CDR3 size: 14 residues. With 1 base removed from V and 6 bases from J, the gap between germline ends came to 12 bases. The germline V gene encodes CDR1 SGHRS and CDR2 YFSETQ. The CDR3 DNA reads TGCGCCAGCAGCTTGCAACCGAACGGGGATACGCAGTATTTT. As protein: CASSLQPNGDTQYF.

This clone was detected only once. V and J are TRBV29-1 and TRBJ2-5, with 11 bases aligning to TRBD2. The J segment lost 5 bases and the V segment lost 3 bases, leaving 11 bases of the junction unmatched. The CDR3 length is 16 residues. Germline V lookup: CDR1 SQVTM, CDR2 ANQGSEA. CDR3 protein: CSVDPLAGGYWETQYF. DNA of the CDR3: TGCAGCGTTGACCCGCTAGCGGGGGGATACTGGGAGACCCAGTACTTC.

V is TRBV4-1 and J is TRBJ1-3, with D perhaps TRBD1 (5 bases). Germline CDR1 and CDR2: MGHRA and YSYEKL. Trimming shortened V by 7 bases and J by 4 bases, and 14 bases separated the two germline ends. The CDR3 has 14 amino acids. The CDR3 spells CASKGRPGGNTIYF. The CDR3 DNA follows: TGCGCCAGCAAGGGACGGCCGGGGGGAAACACCATATATTTT.

This chain links TRBV5-3 with TRBJ2-7, with 9 bases matching TRBD1. TRBV5-3 is flagged as an ORF with uncertain function. With V trimmed by 4 bases and J by 3 bases, 14 bases remained unmatched. The CDR3 covers 17 residues. CDR3 loop: CARSPVQAGQGFYEQYF. Here the CDR3 DNA reads TGTGCCAGAAGCCCTGTCCAGGCGGGACAGGGATTCTACGAGCAGTACTTC.